The 29 T cell receptor beta chains below were found in one sample sequenced in a study of cytomegalovirus exposure and HLA in healthy donors. With 60 Vbeta and 13 Jbeta primers, the PCR was carried out. Using immunoSEQ multiplex PCR, the repertoire was profiled, and TCRdb retains in-frame clones only, with some absent. The top ten clones hold around 0.98% of a sample with about 160,000 clones, roughly 83% of them seen once. The sequencing input was PBMCs. The receptors originated from a man between 25 and 39 years old in good health and CMV-seronegative.

The chain carries TRBV15 and TRBJ1-1, with D unresolved. CDR1 is LNHNV, CDR2 YYDKDF, per germline (reference sequence). CDR3 length: 18 residues. V dropped 3 bases and J dropped 0 bases, with 20 bases sitting between them. CDR3 sequence: CATSRTNRASSVNTEAFF. In nucleotides, the CDR3 is TGTGCCACCAGCAGGACGAACCGAGCCTCAAGCGTGAACACTGAAGCTTTCTTT. Filled out from reference TRBV15 and TRBJ1-1, the complete variable domain reads DAMVIQNPRYQVTQFGKPVTLSCSQTLNHNVMYWYQQKSSQAPKLLFHYYDKDFNNEADTPDNFQSRRPNTSFCFLDIRSPGLGDTAMYLCATSRTNRASSVNTEAFFGQGTRLTVV.

V usage is TRBV28 and J usage is TRBJ2-7; TRBD2 matches 7 bases. V was pared by 2 bases and J by 5 bases, with 9 bases of the junction left unmatched. Per germline, CDR1 MDHEN and CDR2 SYDVKM. The CDR3 consists of 15 residues. CDR3 amino acids: CASSLGGRAFHEQYF. The CDR3 DNA reads as TGTGCCAGCAGTTTAGGCGGGAGAGCTTTCCACGAGCAGTACTTC.

The V gene is TRBV29-1, the J gene TRBJ2-7; 13 bases fit TRBD2. Trimming removed 7 bases from V and 6 bases from J; junction bases left unmatched: 6. This CDR3 has 13 residues. Germline V gene lookup returns CDR1 SQVTM and CDR2 ANQGSEA. CDR3 sequence (DNA): TGCAGCGCTCGGACTAGCGGGAGCGGCGAGCAGTACTTC. This codes for CSARTSGSGEQYF.

This chain joins TRBV11-2 and TRBJ1-1, with TRBD1 matching over 7 bases. Per the germline V gene, CDR1 is SGHAT and CDR2 is FQNNGV. The CDR3 extends over 16 amino acids. After removal of 3 bases from V and 6 bases from J, the junction contained 13 bases not matched to a gene. CDR3: CASSFSPPGGYSEAFF. The CDR3 DNA reads TGTGCCAGCAGCTTTTCCCCGCCAGGGGGGTATTCTGAAGCTTTCTTT.

The genes are TRBV10-3 and TRBJ2-7, with 14 nucleotides matching TRBD2. The trim removed 0 bases at V and 6 bases at J, leaving 7 bases unmatched. There are 17 residues in the CDR3. CDR1 is ENHRY, CDR2 SYGVKD, per germline. The CDR3 nucleotides read TGTGCCATCAGTGAGTCAGGGAGGGGACTAGCGGGAGTCGAGCAGTACTTC. Its translation is CAISESGRGLAGVEQYF.

This clone was found many times. The CDR3 sequence is CASSEEWGLGGELFF. Here the CDR3 DNA reads TGTGCCAGCAGTGAAGAATGGGGGCTCGGCGGGGAGCTGTTTTTT. The genes are TRBV6-1 and TRBJ2-2; D may be TRBD1 (6 bases). V was shortened by 1 base and J by 7 bases, with 13 bases between the two germline ends. The CDR3 has 15 amino acids. CDR1 is MNHNS, CDR2 SASEGT, per germline.

V gene TRBV27 combines with J gene TRBJ1-2; TRBD1 aligns across 7 bases. Germline assignment: CDR1 MNHEY and CDR2 SMNVEV (reference sequence). The trim removed 5 bases at V and 7 bases at J, leaving 7 bases unmatched. This CDR3 region has 13 residues. The DNA of the CDR3 is TGTGCCAGCAGTCTCCGGGACAGAACTGGCTACACCTTC. Translating gives CASSLRDRTGYTF.

This chain joins TRBV18 and TRBJ2-3; 11 nucleotides line up with TRBD2. This CDR3 is 15 amino acids long. Germline lookup yields CDR1 KGHSH and CDR2 LQKENI. V dropped 6 bases and J dropped 4; count of bases not matched to a gene: 6. For the CDR3, the DNA is TGTGCCAGCTCTGCGACTAGCGGGACTCCAGATACGCAGTATTTT. As protein: CASSATSGTPDTQYF.

The chain combines TRBV6-4 with TRBJ2-3; 11 nucleotides align to TRBD2. The CDR3 runs to 15 residues. In germline, CDR1 is MRHNA, CDR2 SNTAGT. Trimming cost V 4 bases and J 1 base; bases outside gene matches: 1. The CDR3 loop reads CASSALAGGTDTQYF. The CDR3 nucleotides are TGTGCCAGCAGTGCACTAGCGGGAGGCACAGATACGCAGTATTTT.

J is TRBJ2-7 and V is TRBV29-1, with 9 bases fitting TRBD1. Germline V gene lookup returns CDR1 SQVTM and CDR2 ANQGSEA. Trimming removed 3 bases from V and 4 bases from J; junction bases left unmatched: 7. The CDR3 length is 14 residues. The CDR3 sequence: CSVDVQGARYEQYF. Here the CDR3 DNA reads TGCAGCGTTGATGTACAGGGGGCGCGGTACGAGCAGTACTTC.

The V call is TRBV7-9, the J call TRBJ2-1; TRBD2 aligns across 10 bases. This CDR3 contains 17 residues. Trimming at V came to 2 bases and at J to 5 bases, leaving 9 bases not matched to a gene. Germline lookup yields CDR1 SEHNR and CDR2 FQNEAQ (reference sequence). CDR3 residues: CASSLRGVLAGDNEQFF. The CDR3 nucleotides are TGTGCCAGCAGCTTAAGGGGAGTGCTAGCGGGAGACAATGAGCAGTTCTTC.

The chain employs TRBV6-1 and TRBJ2-5; D is unclear. Gene TRBJ2-7 matches the end of the DNA better, so the J call may be wrong. In germline, CDR1 is MNHNS, CDR2 SASEGT. The CDR3 covers 13 residues. The CDR3 protein is CASSPQVTYEQYF. As DNA, the CDR3 is TGTGCCAGCAGTCCCCAGGTGACCTACGAGCAGTACTTC.

The V call is TRBV7-2, the J call TRBJ1-1; D call uncertain. The CDR3 is 15 residues long. Germline V gives CDR1 SGHTA, CDR2 FQGNSA. V was cut by 1 base and J by 2 bases, with 11 bases left in between. CDR3 coding DNA: TGTGCCAGCAGCTTAGTGGCGGGTTTAAACACTGAAGCTTTCTTT. Protein: CASSLVAGLNTEAFF.

The count of this clone is one. The CDR3, as DNA: TGTGCTAGTGACCGGGACAGGGGAGTATGGTCTGGAAACACCATATATTTT. Protein sequence: CASDRDRGVWSGNTIYF. The rearrangement links TRBV12-5 to TRBJ1-3, with 10 bases matching TRBD1. CDR1 LGHNT and CDR2 FRNRAP come from the germline V gene. Losses at the gene ends were 7 bases for V and 1 base for J; bases not matched to a gene: 10. CDR3 length: 17 residues.

A few counts support this clone. The chain combines TRBV7-8 with TRBJ2-7; D is uncertain. The V gene lost 5 bases and the J gene lost 3 bases, with 8 bases spanning the gap. Germline loops: CDR1 SGHVS, CDR2 FQNEAQ. The CDR3 is 12 amino acids. The CDR3 DNA reads as TGTGCCAGCAGCCCTACCCTCTACGAGCAGTACTTC. Translated, it gives CASSPTLYEQYF.

CDR3 nucleotides: TGTGCCAGCAGTTACGGAGCGGGAGATGAGCAGTTCTTC. It yields the protein CASSYGAGDEQFF. The chain recombines TRBV6-5 with TRBJ2-1, with 8 bases that match TRBD2. Trimming removed 2 bases from V and 8 bases from J; junction bases left unmatched: 2. There are 13 residues in the CDR3. The V gene's germline CDR1 is MNHEY and CDR2 SVGAGI.

The chain employs TRBV29-1 and TRBJ2-5; 8 bases are a match to TRBD1. CDR1 and CDR2 from the germline V gene are SQVTM and ANQGSEA. The CDR3 totals 14 residues. Germline trimming cut 7 bases from V and 5 bases from J; bases unmatched to any gene: 12. Here the CDR3 reads CSARTGWGAETQYF. The CDR3 nucleotides read TGCAGCGCCCGGACAGGGTGGGGGGCGGAGACCCAGTACTTC.

This rearrangement joins TRBV5-1 to TRBJ1-3; 8 positions agree with TRBD1. CDR3 size: 15 residues. Germline CDR1 is SGHRS and CDR2 is YFSETQ. Germline trimming cut 4 bases from V and 3 bases from J; bases unmatched to any gene: 6. CDR3 DNA sequence: TGCGCCAGCAGCCTAGGGACAGGCGGTGGAAACACCATATATTTT. It translates to CASSLGTGGGNTIYF. Variable domain in full (rest from reference TRBV5-1 and TRBJ1-3): KAGVTQTPRYLIKTRGQQVTLSCSPISGHRSVSWYQQTPGQGLQFLFEYFSETQRNKGNFPGRFSGRQFSNSRSEMNVSTLELGDSALYLCASSLGTGGGNTIYFGEGSWLTVV.

The table lists this clone with a few counts. The rearrangement links TRBV18 to TRBJ1-1; the D gene is possibly TRBD1 (5 bases). The CDR3 has 15 amino acids. The V end lost 1 base, the J end lost 3 bases, and 12 bases lay between the germline ends. Per germline, CDR1 KGHSH and CDR2 LQKENI. The CDR3 nucleotides read TGTGCCAGCTCACCACTCGGCAGGGCGGACACTGAAGCTTTCTTT. Residues: CASSPLGRADTEAFF. Variable domain in full (rest from reference TRBV18 and TRBJ1-1): NAGVMQNPRHLVRRRGQEARLRCSPMKGHSHVYWYRQLPEEGLKFMVYLQKENIIDESGMPKERFSAEFPKEGPSILRIQQVVRGDSAAYFCASSPLGRADTEAFFGQGTRLTVV.

The rearrangement links TRBV5-1 to TRBJ1-1; D might be TRBD1 (6 bases). Trimming cost V 3 bases and J 0 bases, with 15 bases left between them. CDR1 is SGHRS and CDR2 is YFSETQ in the germline V gene. The CDR3 totals 16 residues. CDR3 DNA sequence: TGCGCCAGCAGCTACAACCCACAGGGAATGAACACTGAAGCTTTCTTT. The encoded protein is CASSYNPQGMNTEAFF.

The chain carries TRBV6-6 and TRBJ1-4; 8 nucleotides agree with TRBD1. Trimming at V came to 6 bases and at J to 8 bases, leaving 11 bases not matched to a gene. Per the germline V gene, CDR1 is MNHNY and CDR2 is SVGAGI (reference sequence). The CDR3 loop spans 15 amino acids. Written as DNA, the CDR3 is TGTGCCAGCAGGGCAAAACAGGGGGAGGGGGAAAAACTGTTTTTT. This encodes CASRAKQGEGEKLFF.

On this clone itself: The junction does not match germline at one end; this may be a read error. The rearrangement links TRBV7-9 to TRBJ1-4; 7 bases match TRBD1. Germline V CDR1 and CDR2: SEHNR, FQNEAQ (reference sequence). CDR3 length equals 15 residues. The CDR3 bases are TGTTCCAGCAGCCTGGGACAGATTCTAAATGAAAAACTGTTTTTT. Protein: CSSSLGQILNEKLFF.

The chain links TRBV5-1 to TRBJ2-7, with TRBD2 identical over 7 bases. This CDR3 region has 13 residues. V lost 5 bases and J lost 6; bases outside the gene matches: 8. Per germline, CDR1 SGHRS and CDR2 YFSETQ. Here the CDR3 reads CASSVLSGAEQYF. As DNA, the CDR3 is TGCGCCAGCAGTGTCCTCAGCGGGGCCGAGCAGTACTTC.

The chain joins TRBV4-1 to TRBJ2-3; 9 bases map to TRBD2. The V segment lost 1 base and the J segment 2 bases; nucleotides outside the gene matches: 7. The germline V gene encodes CDR1 MGHRA and CDR2 YSYEKL. The CDR3 loop spans 17 amino acids. CDR3 protein: CASSQVDSGGPTDTQYF. In DNA, the CDR3 is TGCGCCAGCAGCCAAGTTGATAGCGGGGGACCCACAGATACGCAGTATTTT.

The chain carries TRBV11-3 and TRBJ1-1, with 10 bases aligning to TRBD1. Germline CDR1 is SGHNT and CDR2 is YENEEA. V shed 5 bases and J 5 bases; nucleotides not matched to a gene: 11. The CDR3 runs to 16 residues. Here the CDR3 DNA reads TGTGCCAGCAGCCCCAGACAGGGGGCTTTGGGTACTGAAGCTTTCTTT. It codes for CASSPRQGALGTEAFF.

V and J are TRBV28 and TRBJ2-1, with TRBD2 matching over 14 bases. Germline-derived CDR1 and CDR2 are MDHEN and SYDVKM. J gave up 2 bases and V 7 bases, and 10 bases lay outside the gene matches. CDR3 length: 18 residues. The CDR3 coding sequence is TGTGCCAGCATTAATTTAGGGACTAGCGGGGGAACCTACAATGAGCAGTTCTTC. Amino acid sequence: CASINLGTSGGTYNEQFF.

The V gene is TRBV5-1, the J gene TRBJ2-7, with 12 bases matching TRBD2. This CDR3 spans 16 amino acids. The ends lost 3 bases at V and 7 bases at J; junction bases unmatched: 11. Germline CDR1 and CDR2: SGHRS and YFSETQ. This CDR3 reads CASSWGRLAGVQEQYF. In DNA, the CDR3 is TGCGCCAGCAGCTGGGGCCGACTAGCGGGAGTTCAAGAGCAGTACTTC. Together with reference TRBV5-1 and TRBJ2-7, the CDR3 gives the full variable domain: KAGVTQTPRYLIKTRGQQVTLSCSPISGHRSVSWYQQTPGQGLQFLFEYFSETQRNKGNFPGRFSGRQFSNSRSEMNVSTLELGDSALYLCASSWGRLAGVQEQYFGPGTRLTVT.

The V gene is TRBV5-4, the J gene TRBJ1-2; D might be TRBD1 (5 bases). The length of the CDR3 is 14 residues. Between the trimmed V and J ends, which lost 0 bases and 5 bases, there was a span of 11 bases. Germline-derived CDR1 and CDR2 are SGHNT and YYREEE (reference sequence). The DNA of the CDR3 is TGTGCCAGCAGCTTGGAAGGGGTGAGGTATGGCTACACCTTC. Translating gives CASSLEGVRYGYTF.

This clone showed up just once. The chain has TRBV7-9 and TRBJ2-5; 9 bases are a match to TRBD1. V dropped 5 bases and J dropped 5; count of bases not matched to a gene: 6. CDR3 size: 14 residues. Germline-derived CDR1 and CDR2 are SEHNR and FQNEAQ (reference sequence). The CDR3 coding sequence is TGTGCCAGCAGCCCTCCGACAGGGGGTGAGACCCAGTACTTC. Amino acids: CASSPPTGGETQYF.